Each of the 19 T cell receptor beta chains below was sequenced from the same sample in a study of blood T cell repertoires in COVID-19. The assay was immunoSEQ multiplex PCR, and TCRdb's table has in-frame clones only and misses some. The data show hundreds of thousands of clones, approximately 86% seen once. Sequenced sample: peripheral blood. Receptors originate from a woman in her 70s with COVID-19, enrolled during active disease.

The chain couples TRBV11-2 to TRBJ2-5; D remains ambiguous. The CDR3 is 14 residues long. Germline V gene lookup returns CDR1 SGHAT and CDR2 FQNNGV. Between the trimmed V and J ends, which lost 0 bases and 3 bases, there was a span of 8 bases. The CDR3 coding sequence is TGTGCCAGCAGCTTAGAACATCTCAAAGAGACCCAGTACTTC. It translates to CASSLEHLKETQYF.

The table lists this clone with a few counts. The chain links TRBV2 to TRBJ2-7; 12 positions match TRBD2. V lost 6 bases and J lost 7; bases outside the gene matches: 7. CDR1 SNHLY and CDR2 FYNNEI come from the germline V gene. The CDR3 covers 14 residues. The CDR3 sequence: CASRTSGGSWEQYF. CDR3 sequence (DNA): TGTGCCAGCAGAACTAGCGGGGGGTCCTGGGAGCAGTACTTC.

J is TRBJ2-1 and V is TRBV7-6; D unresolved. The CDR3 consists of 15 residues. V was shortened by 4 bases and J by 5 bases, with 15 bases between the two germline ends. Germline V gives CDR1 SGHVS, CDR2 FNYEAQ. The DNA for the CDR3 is TGTGCCAGCAGCTCCGACAACAGTGCCAACAATGAGCAGTTCTTC. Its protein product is CASSSDNSANNEQFF.

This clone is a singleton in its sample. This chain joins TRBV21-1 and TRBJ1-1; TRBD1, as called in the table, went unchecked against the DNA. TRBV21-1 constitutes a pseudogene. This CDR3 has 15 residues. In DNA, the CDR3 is TGTGCCAGCAGCAAACCCTCGGACAGGAACACTGAAGCTTTCTTT. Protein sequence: CASSKPSDRNTEAFF.

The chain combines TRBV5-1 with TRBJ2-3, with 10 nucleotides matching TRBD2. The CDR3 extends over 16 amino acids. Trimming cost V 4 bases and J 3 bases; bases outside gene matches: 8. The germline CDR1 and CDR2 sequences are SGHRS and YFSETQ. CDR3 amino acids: CASSALTSGTTDTQYF. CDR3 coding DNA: TGCGCCAGCAGCGCCCTTACTAGCGGGACGACAGATACGCAGTATTTT. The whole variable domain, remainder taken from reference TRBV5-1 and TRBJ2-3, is KAGVTQTPRYLIKTRGQQVTLSCSPISGHRSVSWYQQTPGQGLQFLFEYFSETQRNKGNFPGRFSGRQFSNSRSEMNVSTLELGDSALYLCASSALTSGTTDTQYFGPGTRLTVL.

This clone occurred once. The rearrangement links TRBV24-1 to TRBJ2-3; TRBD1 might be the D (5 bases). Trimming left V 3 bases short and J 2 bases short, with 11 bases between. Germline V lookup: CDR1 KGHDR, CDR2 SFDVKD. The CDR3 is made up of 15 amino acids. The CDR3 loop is CATSDAGWVTDTQYF. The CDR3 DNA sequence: TGTGCCACCAGTGATGCAGGGTGGGTCACAGATACGCAGTATTTT.

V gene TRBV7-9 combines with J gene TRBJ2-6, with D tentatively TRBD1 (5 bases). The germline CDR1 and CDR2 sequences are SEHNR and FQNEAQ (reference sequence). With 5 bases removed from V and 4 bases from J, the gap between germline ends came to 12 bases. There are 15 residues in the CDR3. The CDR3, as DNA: TGTGCCAGCAGCCCTCAGGGAAGCGGGGCCAACGTCCTGACTTTC. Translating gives CASSPQGSGANVLTF.

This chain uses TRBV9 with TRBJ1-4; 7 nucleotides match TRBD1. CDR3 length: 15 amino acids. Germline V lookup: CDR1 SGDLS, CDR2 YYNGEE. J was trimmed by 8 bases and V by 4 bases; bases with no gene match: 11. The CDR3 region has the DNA TGTGCCAGCAGCCCGGACAGGCCGATGGGGGAAAAACTGTTTTTT. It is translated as CASSPDRPMGEKLFF.

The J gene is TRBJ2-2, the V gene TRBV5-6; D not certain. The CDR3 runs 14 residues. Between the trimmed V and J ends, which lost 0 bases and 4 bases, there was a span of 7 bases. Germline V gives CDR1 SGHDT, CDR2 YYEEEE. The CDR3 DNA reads TGTGCCAGCAGCTTGGTTCAGGTCACCGGGGAGCTGTTTTTT. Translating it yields CASSLVQVTGELFF.

CDR3 in amino acids: CASSSGDSKETQYF. Here the CDR3 DNA reads TGCGCCAGCAGCTCTGGAGACTCGAAAGAGACCCAGTACTTC. The chain carries TRBV5-1 and TRBJ2-5; D not certain. The CDR3 has 14 residues. Per the germline V gene, CDR1 is SGHRS and CDR2 is YFSETQ. V was cut by 3 bases and J by 3 bases, with 12 bases left in between.

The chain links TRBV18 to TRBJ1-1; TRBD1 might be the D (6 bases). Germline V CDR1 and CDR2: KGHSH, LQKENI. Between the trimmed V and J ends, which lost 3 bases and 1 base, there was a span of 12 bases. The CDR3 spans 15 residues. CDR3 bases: TGTGCCAGCTCACCTCGACAGGTTACGAACACTGAAGCTTTCTTT. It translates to CASSPRQVTNTEAFF.

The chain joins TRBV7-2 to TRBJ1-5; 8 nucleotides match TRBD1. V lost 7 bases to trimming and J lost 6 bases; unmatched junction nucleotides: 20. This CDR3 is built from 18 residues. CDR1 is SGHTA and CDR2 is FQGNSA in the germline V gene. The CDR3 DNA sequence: TGTGCCAGCACTATAGCGCTAAAGGACAGGGTAGGCGGTCAGCCCCAGCATTTT. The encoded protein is CASTIALKDRVGGQPQHF. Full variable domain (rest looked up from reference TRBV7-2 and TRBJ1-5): GAGVSQSPSNKVTEKGKDVELRCDPISGHTALYWYRQSLGQGLEFLIYFQGNSAPDKSGLPSDRFSAERTGGSVSTLTIQRTQQEDSAVYLCASTIALKDRVGGQPQHFGDGTRLSIL.

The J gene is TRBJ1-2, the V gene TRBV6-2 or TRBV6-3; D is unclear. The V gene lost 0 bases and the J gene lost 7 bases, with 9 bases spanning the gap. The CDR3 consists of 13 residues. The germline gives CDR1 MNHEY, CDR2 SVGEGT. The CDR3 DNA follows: TGTGCCAGCAGTTACTCGAGAGGGCTTGGCTACACCTTC. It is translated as CASSYSRGLGYTF.

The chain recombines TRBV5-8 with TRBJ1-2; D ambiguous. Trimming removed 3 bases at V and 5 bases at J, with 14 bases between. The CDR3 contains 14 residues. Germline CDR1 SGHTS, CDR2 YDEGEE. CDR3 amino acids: CASSWGDGGYGYTF. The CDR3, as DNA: TGTGCCAGCAGCTGGGGAGACGGAGGATATGGCTACACCTTC.

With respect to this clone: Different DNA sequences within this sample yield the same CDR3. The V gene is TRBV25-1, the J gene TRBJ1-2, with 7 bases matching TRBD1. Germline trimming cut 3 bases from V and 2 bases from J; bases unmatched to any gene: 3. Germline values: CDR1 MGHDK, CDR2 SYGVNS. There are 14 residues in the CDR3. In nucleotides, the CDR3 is TGTGCCAGCAGTGAGGCAGGGGGGAACTATGGCTACACCTTC. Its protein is CASSEAGGNYGYTF.

The CDR3 DNA follows: TGCAGCGTTCGGGGGACGGGAGTTAGGGGTTACGAGCAGTACTTC. Its protein product is CSVRGTGVRGYEQYF. The chain uses TRBV29-1 and TRBJ2-7, with a tentative D call TRBD2 (6 bases). Germline values: CDR1 SQVTM, CDR2 ANQGSEA. V was clipped by 5 bases and J by 4 bases, with 21 bases between them. The CDR3 totals 15 residues.

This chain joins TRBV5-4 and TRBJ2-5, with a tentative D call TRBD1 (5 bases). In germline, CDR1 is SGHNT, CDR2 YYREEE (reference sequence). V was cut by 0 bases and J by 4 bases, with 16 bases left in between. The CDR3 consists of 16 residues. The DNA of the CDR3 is TGTGCCAGCAGCTTGGAGCTGGGGCCTTCATCAGAGACCCAGTACTTC. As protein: CASSLELGPSSETQYF.

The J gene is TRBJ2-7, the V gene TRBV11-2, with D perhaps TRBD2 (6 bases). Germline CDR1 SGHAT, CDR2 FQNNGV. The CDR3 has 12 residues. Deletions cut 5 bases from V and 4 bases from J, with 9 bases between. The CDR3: CASSLSGYEQYF. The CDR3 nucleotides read TGTGCCAGCAGCCTTAGCGGATACGAGCAGTACTTC.

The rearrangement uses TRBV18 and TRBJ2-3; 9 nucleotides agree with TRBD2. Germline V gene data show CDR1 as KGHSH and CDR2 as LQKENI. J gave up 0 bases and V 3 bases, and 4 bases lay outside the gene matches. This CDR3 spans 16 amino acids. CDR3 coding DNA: TGTGCCAGCTCACCGAGGGGACTAGCAAGCACAGATACGCAGTATTTT. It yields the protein CASSPRGLASTDTQYF. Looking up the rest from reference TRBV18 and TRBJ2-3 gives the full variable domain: NAGVMQNPRHLVRRRGQEARLRCSPMKGHSHVYWYRQLPEEGLKFMVYLQKENIIDESGMPKERFSAEFPKEGPSILRIQQVVRGDSAAYFCASSPRGLASTDTQYFGPGTRLTVL.